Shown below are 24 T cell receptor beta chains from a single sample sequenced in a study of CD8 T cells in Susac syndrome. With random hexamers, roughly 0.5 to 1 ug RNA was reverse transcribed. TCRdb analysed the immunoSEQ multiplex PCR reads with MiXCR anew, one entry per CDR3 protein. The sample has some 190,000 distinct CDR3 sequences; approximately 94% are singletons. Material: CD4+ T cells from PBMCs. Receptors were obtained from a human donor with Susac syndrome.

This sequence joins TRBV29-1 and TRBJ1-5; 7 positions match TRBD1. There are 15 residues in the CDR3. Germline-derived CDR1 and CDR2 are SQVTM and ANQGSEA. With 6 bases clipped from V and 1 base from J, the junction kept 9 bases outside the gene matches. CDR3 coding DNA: TGCAGCGTCCGCCTCACAGGGGTGAGCAATCAGCCCCAGCATTTT. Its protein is CSVRLTGVSNQPQHF.

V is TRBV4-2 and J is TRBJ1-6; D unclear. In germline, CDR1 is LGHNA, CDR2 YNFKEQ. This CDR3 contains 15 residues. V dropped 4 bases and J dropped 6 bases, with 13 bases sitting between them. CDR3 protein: CASSPREDVNSPLHF. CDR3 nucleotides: TGTGCCAGCAGCCCTCGGGAGGATGTTAATTCACCCCTCCACTTT.

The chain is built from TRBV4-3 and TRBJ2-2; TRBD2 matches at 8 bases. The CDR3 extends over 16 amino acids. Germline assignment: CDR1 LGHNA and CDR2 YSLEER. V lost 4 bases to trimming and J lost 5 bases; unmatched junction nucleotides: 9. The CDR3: CASSPGGGFGTGELFF. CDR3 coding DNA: TGCGCCAGCAGCCCGGGGGGGGGATTTGGGACCGGGGAGCTGTTTTTT.

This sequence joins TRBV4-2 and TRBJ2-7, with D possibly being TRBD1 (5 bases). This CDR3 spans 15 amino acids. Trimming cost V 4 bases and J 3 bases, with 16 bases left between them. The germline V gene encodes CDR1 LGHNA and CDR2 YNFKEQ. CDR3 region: CASSPAKGSNYEQYF. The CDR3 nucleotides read TGTGCCAGCAGCCCCGCCAAGGGGTCCAACTACGAGCAGTACTTC.

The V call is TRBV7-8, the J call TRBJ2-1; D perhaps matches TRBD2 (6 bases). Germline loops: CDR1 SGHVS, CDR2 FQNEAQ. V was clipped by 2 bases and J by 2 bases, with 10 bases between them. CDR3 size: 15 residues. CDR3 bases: TGTGCCAGCAGCTTACTGGGGGGTCCCTACAATGAGCAGTTCTTC. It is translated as CASSLLGGPYNEQFF.

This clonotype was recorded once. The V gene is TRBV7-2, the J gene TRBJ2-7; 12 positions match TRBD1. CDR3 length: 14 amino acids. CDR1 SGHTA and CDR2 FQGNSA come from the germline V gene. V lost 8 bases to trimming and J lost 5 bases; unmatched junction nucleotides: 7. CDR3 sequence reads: CASSRGTGGDEQYF. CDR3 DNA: TGTGCCAGCTCAAGGGGGACAGGGGGCGACGAGCAGTACTTC. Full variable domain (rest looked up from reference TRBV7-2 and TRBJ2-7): GAGVSQSPSNKVTEKGKDVELRCDPISGHTALYWYRQSLGQGLEFLIYFQGNSAPDKSGLPSDRFSAERTGGSVSTLTIQRTQQEDSAVYLCASSRGTGGDEQYFGPGTRLTVT.

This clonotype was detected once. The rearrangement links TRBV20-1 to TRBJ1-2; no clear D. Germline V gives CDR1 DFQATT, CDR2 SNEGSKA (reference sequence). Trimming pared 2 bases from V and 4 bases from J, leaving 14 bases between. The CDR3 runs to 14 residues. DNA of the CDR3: TGCAGTGCTAGATCGGCCGGCGAGCTCTATGGCTACACCTTC. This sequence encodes CSARSAGELYGYTF.

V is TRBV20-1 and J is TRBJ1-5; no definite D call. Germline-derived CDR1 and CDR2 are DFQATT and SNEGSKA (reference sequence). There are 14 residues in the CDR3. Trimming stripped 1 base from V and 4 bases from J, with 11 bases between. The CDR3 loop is CSARVRWENQPQHF. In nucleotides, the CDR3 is TGCAGTGCTAGAGTCCGTTGGGAGAATCAGCCCCAGCATTTT.

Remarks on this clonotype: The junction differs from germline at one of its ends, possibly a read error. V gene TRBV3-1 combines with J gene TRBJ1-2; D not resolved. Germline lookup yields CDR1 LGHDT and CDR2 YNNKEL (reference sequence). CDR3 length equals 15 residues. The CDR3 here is CAGSQGPLVNYGYTF. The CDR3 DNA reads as TGTGCCGGCAGCCAAGGACCGTTGGTAAACTATGGCTACACCTTC.

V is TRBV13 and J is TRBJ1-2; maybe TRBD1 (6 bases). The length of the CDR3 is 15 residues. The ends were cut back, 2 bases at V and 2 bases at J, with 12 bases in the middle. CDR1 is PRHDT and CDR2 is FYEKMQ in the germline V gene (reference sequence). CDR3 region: CASSLTGFTNYGYTF. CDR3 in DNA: TGTGCCAGCAGCTTAACAGGGTTTACGAACTATGGCTACACCTTC.

For the CDR3, the DNA is TGTGCCACCAGCAGAGTTCGGACAGGGGGCACTGAAGCTTTCTTT. This gives the protein CATSRVRTGGTEAFF. The chain carries TRBV15 and TRBJ1-1; 10 bases are a match to TRBD1. V shed 1 base and J 4 bases; nucleotides not matched to a gene: 3. CDR3 length: 15 amino acids. Germline V gives CDR1 LNHNV, CDR2 YYDKDF (reference sequence).

The CDR3, as DNA: TGCAGTGCTAAACAGGGCGGCAGCTTTAATTCACCCCTCCACTTT. It yields the protein CSAKQGGSFNSPLHF. This chain joins TRBV20-1 and TRBJ1-6; the D gene is possibly TRBD1 (6 bases). CDR1 and CDR2 (germline): DFQATT, SNEGSKA (reference sequence). V lost 4 bases to trimming and J lost 6 bases, with 16 bases between them. The CDR3 is 15 residues long.

The chain's CDR3 is CATSGAVGPQHF. The CDR3 region has the DNA TGTGCCACCTCAGGCGCCGTTGGGCCCCAGCATTTT. V is TRBV19 and J is TRBJ1-5; D call uncertain. Germline CDR1 is LNHDA and CDR2 is SQIVND (reference sequence). Trimming removed 10 bases from V and 9 bases from J, with 16 bases in between. This CDR3 is built from 12 residues.

The CDR3 DNA is TGCGCCAGCAGCTTGGCCTTTGCACAGGGGGCGCGTGAGCAGTACTTC. Its protein product is CASSLAFAQGAREQYF. The V call is TRBV5-1, the J call TRBJ2-7; TRBD1 aligns across 9 bases. Germline V gene lookup returns CDR1 SGHRS and CDR2 YFSETQ. The J segment lost 7 bases and the V segment lost 0 bases, leaving 11 bases of the junction unmatched. There are 16 residues in the CDR3. The full variable domain, completed using reference TRBV5-1 and TRBJ2-7, is KAGVTQTPRYLIKTRGQQVTLSCSPISGHRSVSWYQQTPGQGLQFLFEYFSETQRNKGNFPGRFSGRQFSNSRSEMNVSTLELGDSALYLCASSLAFAQGAREQYFGPGTRLTVT.

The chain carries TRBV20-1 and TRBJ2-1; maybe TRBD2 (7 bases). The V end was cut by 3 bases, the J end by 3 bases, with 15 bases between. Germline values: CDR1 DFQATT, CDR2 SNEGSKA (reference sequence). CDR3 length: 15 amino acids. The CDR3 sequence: CSARGGGGDYNEQFF. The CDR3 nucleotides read TGCAGTGCTAGGGGCGGCGGGGGCGACTACAATGAGCAGTTCTTC.

CDR3 coding DNA: TGTGCCACCAGTGACGCAGCGGGGGGGCGGTATGAGCAGTTCTTC. It yields the protein CATSDAAGGRYEQFF. V gene TRBV24-1 combines with J gene TRBJ2-1; 10 nucleotides agree with TRBD2. Germline CDR1 and CDR2: KGHDR and SFDVKD. The CDR3 has 15 residues. The trim removed 4 bases at V and 8 bases at J, leaving 7 bases unmatched.

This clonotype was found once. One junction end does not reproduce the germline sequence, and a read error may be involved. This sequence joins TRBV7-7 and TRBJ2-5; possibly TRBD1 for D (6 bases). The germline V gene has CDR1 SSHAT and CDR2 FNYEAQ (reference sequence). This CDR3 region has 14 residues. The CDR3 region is CASSTTGSTETQYF. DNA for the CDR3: TGTGCTAGCAGCACTACAGGGTCGACGGAGACCCAGTACTTC.

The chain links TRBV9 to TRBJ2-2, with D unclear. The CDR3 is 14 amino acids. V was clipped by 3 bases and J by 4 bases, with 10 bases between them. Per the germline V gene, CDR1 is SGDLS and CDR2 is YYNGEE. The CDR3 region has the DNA TGTGCCAGCAGCGCCCGGCCCTTCACCGGGGAGCTGTTTTTT. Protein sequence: CASSARPFTGELFF.

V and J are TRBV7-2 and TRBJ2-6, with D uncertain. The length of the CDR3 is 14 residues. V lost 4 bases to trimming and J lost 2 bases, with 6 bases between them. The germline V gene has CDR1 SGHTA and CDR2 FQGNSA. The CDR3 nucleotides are TGTGCCAGCAGCTCTTTCGCTGGGGCCAACGTCCTGACTTTC. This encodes CASSSFAGANVLTF.

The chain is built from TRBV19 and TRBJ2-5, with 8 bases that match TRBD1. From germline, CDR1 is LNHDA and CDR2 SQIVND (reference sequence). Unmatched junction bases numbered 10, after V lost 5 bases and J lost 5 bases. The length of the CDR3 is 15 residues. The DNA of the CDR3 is TGTGCCAGTAGTCCGGGACAGGAGATGCGGGAGACCCAGTACTTC. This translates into CASSPGQEMRETQYF.

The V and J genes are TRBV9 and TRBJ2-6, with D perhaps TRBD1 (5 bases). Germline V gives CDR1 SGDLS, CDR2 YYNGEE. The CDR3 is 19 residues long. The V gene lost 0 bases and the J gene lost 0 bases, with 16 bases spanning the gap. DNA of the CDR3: TGTGCCAGCAGCGTAGCTGACAGATCCTTAAGCTCTGGGGCCAACGTCCTGACTTTC. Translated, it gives CASSVADRSLSSGANVLTF.

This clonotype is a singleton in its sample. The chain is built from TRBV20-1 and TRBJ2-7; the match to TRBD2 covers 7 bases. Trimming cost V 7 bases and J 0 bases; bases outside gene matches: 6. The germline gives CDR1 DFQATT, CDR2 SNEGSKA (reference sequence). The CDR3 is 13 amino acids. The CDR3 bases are TGCAGTGTGCGGGAGAGGAGCTCCTACGAGCAGTACTTC. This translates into CSVRERSSYEQYF.

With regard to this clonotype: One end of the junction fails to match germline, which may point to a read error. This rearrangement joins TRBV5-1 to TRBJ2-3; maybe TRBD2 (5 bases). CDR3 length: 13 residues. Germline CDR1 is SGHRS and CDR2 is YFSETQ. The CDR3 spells CASSPGGTDTQYF. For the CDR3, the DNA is TGTGCCAGTAGTCCCGGGGGCACAGATACGCAGTATTTT.

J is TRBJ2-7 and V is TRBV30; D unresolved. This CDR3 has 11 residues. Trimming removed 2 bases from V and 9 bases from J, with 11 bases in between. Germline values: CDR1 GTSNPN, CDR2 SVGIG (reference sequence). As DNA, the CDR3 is TGTGCCTGGAGTAAGAACGCGGTGCAGTACTTC. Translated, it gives CAWSKNAVQYF.